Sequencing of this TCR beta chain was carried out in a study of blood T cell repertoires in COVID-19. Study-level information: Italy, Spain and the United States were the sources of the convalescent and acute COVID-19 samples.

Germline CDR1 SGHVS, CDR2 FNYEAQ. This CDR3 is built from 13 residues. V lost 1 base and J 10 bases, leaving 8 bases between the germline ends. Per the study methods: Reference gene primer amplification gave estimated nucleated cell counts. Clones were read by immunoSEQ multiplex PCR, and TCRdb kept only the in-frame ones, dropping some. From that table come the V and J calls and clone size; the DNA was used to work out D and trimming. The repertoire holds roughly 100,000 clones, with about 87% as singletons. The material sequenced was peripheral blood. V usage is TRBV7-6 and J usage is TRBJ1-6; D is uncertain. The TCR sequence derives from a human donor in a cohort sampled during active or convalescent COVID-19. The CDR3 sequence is CASSLDVGSPLHF. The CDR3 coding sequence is TGTGCCAGCAGCTTAGATGTTGGCTCACCCCTCCACTTT.